The source of this T cell receptor beta chain is a study of a mutant IDH1 vaccine in newly diagnosed glioma. Notes on the study in general: Whatever changes occurred in top peripheral T cell clonotypes seemed unrelated to pseudoprogression.

Germline V gene lookup returns CDR1 SGDLS and CDR2 YYNGEE. V lost 7 bases and J 7 bases, leaving 6 bases between the germline ends. The CDR3 consists of 11 residues. TCRdb keeps only in-frame clones here, not all; method: immunoSEQ multiplex PCR. Among 70,000 or so clones, 80% to 90% were seen once, and the ten largest hold roughly 4.4%. For this clone: What it recognizes is unknown.

Sample time point: baseline, week 1 (first vaccination visit). Treatment of the sample: pre-vaccination baseline after standard-of-care therapy. This sequence was found in a woman between 18 and 30 years old with glioma. Some clones in this sample may be carry-over from other donors' samples. V is TRBV9 and J is TRBJ2-6; D not certain. The starting material was peripheral blood mononuclear cells (PBMCs), obtained from a glioma patient treated with radiotherapy, temozolomide or both. As DNA, the CDR3 is TGTGCCAGCCTCTCCGCCAACGTCCTGACTTTC. This sequence encodes CASLSANVLTF.